The 30 T cell receptor beta chains presented below share a single source sample, sequenced in a study of blood T cell repertoires in COVID-19. Some clones are missing from TCRdb's copy, which holds only in-frame ones; the method was immunoSEQ multiplex PCR. Among approximately 330,000 clones, around 92% were seen once, and the ten largest hold roughly a tenth. Sequencing was carried out using PBMCs or T cells enriched from blood (not recorded which). Receptors originate from a woman aged 25 to 39 who had recovered from COVID-19.

The rearrangement links TRBV27 to TRBJ2-5; 9 bases align to TRBD2. The CDR3 has 16 residues. Per the germline V gene, CDR1 is MNHEY and CDR2 is SMNVEV (reference sequence). The J segment lost 5 bases and the V segment lost 4 bases, leaving 11 bases of the junction unmatched. The CDR3 here is CASSSRVAGVGETQYF. Written as DNA, the CDR3 is TGTGCCAGCAGTTCTCGGGTAGCGGGAGTGGGGGAGACCCAGTACTTC.

This clone was counted only a few times. Other nucleotide sequences from this sample produce the same CDR3. The rearrangement uses TRBV28 and TRBJ1-3; D gene uncertain. From germline, CDR1 is MDHEN and CDR2 SYDVKM. CDR3 length: 14 residues. Trimming removed 2 bases from V and 4 bases from J, with 9 bases in between. The CDR3 bases are TGTGCCAGCAGTTTAGCGGGCCTCGGAAACACCATATATTTT. Translating it yields CASSLAGLGNTIYF. The full variable domain, rest sourced from reference TRBV28 and TRBJ1-3, is DVKVTQSSRYLVKRTGEKVFLECVQDMDHENMFWYRQDPGLGLRLIYFSYDVKMKEKGDIPEGYSVSREKKERFSLILESASTNQTSMYLCASSLAGLGNTIYFGEGSWLTVV.

V usage is TRBV2 and J usage is TRBJ2-7; 8 bases are a match to TRBD1. Germline assignment: CDR1 SNHLY and CDR2 FYNNEI. The CDR3 length is 14 residues. The CDR3 nucleotides are TGTGATCCAAGGGGGGCAGGGGGCCTCTACGAGCAGTACTTC. It is translated as CDPRGAGGLYEQYF.

The chain couples TRBV29-1 to TRBJ2-2, with D perhaps TRBD1 (6 bases). CDR1 and CDR2 from the germline V gene are SQVTM and ANQGSEA. The V end was cut by 0 bases, the J end by 0 bases, with 8 bases between. This CDR3 comprises 15 residues. DNA of the CDR3: TGCAGCGTTGAAGATAACAGGGCGAACACCGGGGAGCTGTTTTTT. Translating it yields CSVEDNRANTGELFF.

This chain connects TRBV5-1 to TRBJ1-4; D not certain. The CDR3 runs 15 residues. The V and J ends lost 0 bases and 4 bases respectively, with 10 bases between them. CDR1 is SGHRS and CDR2 is YFSETQ in the germline V gene. The chain's CDR3 is CASSLAGVSNEKLFF. The CDR3 DNA reads as TGCGCCAGCAGCTTGGCGGGAGTCAGTAATGAAAAACTGTTTTTT.

V and J are TRBV11-1 and TRBJ2-3; D might be TRBD1 (5 bases). With 0 bases removed from V and 3 bases from J, the gap between germline ends came to 10 bases. The CDR3 has 15 amino acids. Germline loops: CDR1 SGHAT, CDR2 FQDESV (reference sequence). The CDR3 nucleotides are TGTGCCAGCAGCTTAGCGGCCCAGGGTACAGATACGCAGTATTTT. This translates into CASSLAAQGTDTQYF.

The V gene is TRBV7-2, the J gene TRBJ1-6; D possibly corresponds to TRBD1 (5 bases). The CDR3 runs to 11 residues. V gave up 5 bases and J gave up 14 bases, with 10 bases separating them. The germline CDR1 and CDR2 sequences are SGHTA and FQGNSA. The CDR3 sequence: CASSPQGTLHF. CDR3 DNA: TGTGCCAGCAGCCCTCAGGGTACCCTCCACTTT.

The chain uses TRBV18 and TRBJ1-1; D is ambiguous. Per germline, CDR1 KGHSH and CDR2 LQKENI. V was cut by 3 bases and J by 1 base, with 6 bases left in between. This CDR3 has 13 amino acids. CDR3 in DNA: TGTGCCAGCTCACCTAACAAGAACACTGAAGCTTTCTTT. Translating gives CASSPNKNTEAFF.

This clone has a single count. The gene calls are TRBV10-3 and TRBJ2-3; D ambiguous. V lost 6 bases, J lost 1 base, and 11 bases lay in between. CDR3 size: 14 residues. Germline V gene data show CDR1 as ENHRY and CDR2 as SYGVKD. The CDR3 is CAISGVAGTDTQYF. Written as DNA, the CDR3 is TGTGCCATCAGCGGAGTGGCGGGCACAGATACGCAGTATTTT.

The chain carries TRBV6-2 or TRBV6-3 and TRBJ2-7; 14 nucleotides agree with TRBD2. The CDR3 consists of 16 residues. Germline V gives CDR1 MNHEY, CDR2 SVGEGT. Losses at the gene ends were 6 bases for V and 5 bases for J; bases not matched to a gene: 9. The CDR3 DNA is TGTGCCAGCAGCAAACCCCGGACTAGCGGGAGGAACGAGCAGTACTTC. Residues: CASSKPRTSGRNEQYF.

The CDR3 loop reads CASSPNRERNEKLFF. The CDR3 DNA sequence: TGTGCCAGCTCACCTAACAGGGAAAGAAATGAAAAACTGTTTTTT. The J gene is TRBJ1-4, the V gene TRBV18, with D possibly TRBD1 on 6 matching bases. V was cut by 3 bases and J by 5 bases, with 13 bases left in between. Germline CDR1 and CDR2: KGHSH and LQKENI. This CDR3 contains 15 residues.

The gene calls are TRBV27 and TRBJ2-3; 8 bases map to TRBD1. The CDR3 consists of 18 residues. Trimming at V came to 1 base and at J to 0 bases, leaving 9 bases not matched to a gene. Germline V lookup: CDR1 MNHEY, CDR2 SMNVEV (reference sequence). CDR3 DNA sequence: TGTGCCAGCAGTTTATATATCCCTCGGACAGGGAGCACAGATACGCAGTATTTT. Its protein product is CASSLYIPRTGSTDTQYF.

The V gene is TRBV6-1, the J gene TRBJ2-3; D is possibly TRBD1 (6 bases). CDR3 length: 15 residues. The V end lost 3 bases, the J end lost 0 bases, and 10 bases lay between the germline ends. Per the germline V gene, CDR1 is MNHNS and CDR2 is SASEGT. The CDR3 protein is CASSEGHHSTDTQYF. In nucleotides, the CDR3 is TGTGCCAGCAGTGAGGGACACCATAGCACAGATACGCAGTATTTT.

This chain joins TRBV10-3 and TRBJ1-1; possible D gene TRBD1, 6 bases. The germline V gene has CDR1 ENHRY and CDR2 SYGVKD. The CDR3 is 14 residues long. V lost 0 bases and J lost 8, with 13 bases in between. In nucleotides, the CDR3 is TGTGCCATCAGTGAGTCTACAGGGACGGACGAAGCTTTCTTT. This translates into CAISESTGTDEAFF.

The gene calls are TRBV28 and TRBJ2-3; 7 bases align to TRBD2. This CDR3 is 16 amino acids long. The germline V gene has CDR1 MDHEN and CDR2 SYDVKM. V shed 2 bases and J 2 bases; nucleotides not matched to a gene: 7. CDR3 sequence reads: CASSLGQGLPTDTQYF. CDR3 DNA: TGTGCCAGCAGTTTAGGGCAGGGACTACCCACAGATACGCAGTATTTT.

The V gene is TRBV18, the J gene TRBJ1-5; D unresolved. In germline, CDR1 is KGHSH, CDR2 LQKENI. Trimming pared 1 base from V and 0 bases from J, leaving 16 bases between. CDR3 size: 18 residues. CDR3 coding DNA: TGTGCCAGCTCACCACAAAGCCGAAACGACTATAGCAATCAGCCCCAGCATTTT. It is translated as CASSPQSRNDYSNQPQHF.

The rearrangement links TRBV5-4 to TRBJ1-1; D remains ambiguous. Germline assignment: CDR1 SGHNT and CDR2 YYREEE (reference sequence). Trimming removed 7 bases at V and 8 bases at J, with 9 bases between. The CDR3 extends over 10 amino acids. CDR3 loop: CASLPGEAFF. In DNA form, the CDR3 reads TGTGCCAGCCTCCCTGGCGAAGCTTTCTTT.

DNA of the CDR3: TGTGCCTCGCGGACAGGGGGCGATGAAAAACTGTTTTTT. This sequence encodes CASRTGGDEKLFF. J is TRBJ1-4 and V is TRBV19, with 11 bases matching TRBD1. Trimming took 11 bases from V and 6 from J; bases not matched to a gene: 5. The CDR3 totals 13 residues. Germline values: CDR1 LNHDA, CDR2 SQIVND (reference sequence). Based on the CDR3 plus reference TRBV19 and TRBJ1-4, the full variable domain is DGGITQSPKYLFRKEGQNVTLSCEQNLNHDAMYWYRQDPGQGLRLIYYSQIVNDFQKGDIAEGYSVSREKKESFPLTVTSAQKNPTAFYLCASRTGGDEKLFFGSGTQLSVL.

The rearrangement joins TRBV18 to TRBJ2-7, with TRBD1 matching 9 bases. Germline-derived CDR1 and CDR2 are KGHSH and LQKENI. V was pared by 4 bases and J by 4 bases, with 8 bases of the junction left unmatched. There are 15 residues in the CDR3. CDR3 region: CASSRDRVSPYEQYF. CDR3 DNA sequence: TGTGCCAGCTCACGGGACAGGGTTTCACCGTACGAGCAGTACTTC. Complete variable domain (other parts from reference TRBV18 and TRBJ2-7): NAGVMQNPRHLVRRRGQEARLRCSPMKGHSHVYWYRQLPEEGLKFMVYLQKENIIDESGMPKERFSAEFPKEGPSILRIQQVVRGDSAAYFCASSRDRVSPYEQYFGPGTRLTVT.

The chain couples TRBV7-2 to TRBJ2-7; TRBD1 aligns across 7 bases. Trimming cost V 5 bases and J 0 bases; bases outside gene matches: 4. This CDR3 is built from 14 residues. CDR1 and CDR2 (germline): SGHTA, FQGNSA. CDR3 bases: TGTGCCAGCAGCCCAGGGGGTAGCTCCTACGAGCAGTACTTC. Protein: CASSPGGSSYEQYF.

This chain joins TRBV30 and TRBJ2-1; D not certain. CDR3 length equals 16 residues. The germline gives CDR1 GTSNPN, CDR2 SVGIG (reference sequence). V was trimmed by 3 bases and J by 0 bases, leaving 15 bases between them. The CDR3: CAWRPKAPSSYNEQFF. The CDR3 nucleotides read TGTGCCTGGAGGCCCAAAGCTCCGAGCTCCTACAATGAGCAGTTCTTC.

This sequence joins TRBV6-5 and TRBJ2-5; 9 nucleotides match TRBD2. V gave up 4 bases and J gave up 5 bases; unmatched junction bases: 11. This CDR3 has 16 residues. The germline gives CDR1 MNHEY, CDR2 SVGAGI. CDR3 loop: CASSFVAGAFQETQYF. The DNA for the CDR3 is TGTGCCAGCAGTTTCGTAGCGGGAGCTTTTCAGGAGACCCAGTACTTC.

This chain links TRBV7-6 with TRBJ2-5; 7 bases are shared with TRBD1. Germline values: CDR1 SGHVS, CDR2 FNYEAQ. The CDR3 totals 15 residues. After removal of 4 bases from V and 3 bases from J, the junction contained 8 bases not matched to a gene. CDR3 protein: CASSSAGGGEETQYF. In DNA form, the CDR3 reads TGTGCCAGCAGCTCTGCAGGGGGTGGAGAAGAGACCCAGTACTTC.

The chain joins TRBV18 to TRBJ1-4; D is unresolved. Trimming pared 2 bases from V and 7 bases from J, leaving 17 bases between. This CDR3 has 16 residues. In germline, CDR1 is KGHSH, CDR2 LQKENI. DNA for the CDR3: TGTGCCAGCTCACCAATCTCGGCCGGAAGAGGTGAAAAACTGTTTTTT. Translating gives CASSPISAGRGEKLFF.

About this clone itself: A read error may produce the germline difference seen at one junction end. This chain uses TRBV4-2 with TRBJ2-7, with 9 nucleotides matching TRBD2. The CDR3 sequence is 17 residues long. Per germline, CDR1 LGHNA and CDR2 YNFKEQ. The CDR3 bases are TGTGCCAGCAGCCAATTTGGGCTAGCGGGAATCTCCCACGAGCAGTACTTC. Translating gives CASSQFGLAGISHEQYF.

The rearrangement links TRBV10-3 to TRBJ2-2; D is ambiguous. Germline lookup yields CDR1 ENHRY and CDR2 SYGVKD. CDR3 length: 12 amino acids. V shed 6 bases and J shed 6 bases, with 8 bases lying between them. The CDR3 coding sequence is TGTGCCATCAGCCAACAACCCGGGGAGCTGTTTTTT. Translation gives CAISQQPGELFF.

The chain links TRBV6-5 to TRBJ1-6, with TRBD1 identical over 7 bases. The CDR3 is 14 amino acids. Germline CDR1 reads MNHEY; CDR2 reads SVGAGI. Trimming removed 5 bases from V and 5 bases from J; junction bases left unmatched: 3. CDR3 nucleotide sequence: TGTGCCAGCAGTCCGGGACAGCATAATTCACCCCTCCACTTT. Translated, it gives CASSPGQHNSPLHF.

The rearrangement links TRBV20-1 to TRBJ2-5; D gene unclear. This CDR3 is 11 amino acids long. Germline V gene sequence: CDR1 DFQATT, CDR2 SNEGSKA (reference sequence). The germline V and J ends were trimmed by 6 bases and 2 bases, with 7 bases remaining between them. The CDR3 DNA reads TGCAGTGCATCCAAACAAGAGACCCAGTACTTC. This translates into CSASKQETQYF.

This sequence joins TRBV6-5 and TRBJ2-2, with D unresolved. CDR3 size: 12 residues. CDR1 is MNHEY, CDR2 SVGAGI, per germline. Trimming left V 4 bases short and J 6 bases short, with 6 bases between. CDR3 amino acids: CASSSNSGELFF. The CDR3 nucleotides are TGTGCCAGCAGTTCCAATTCCGGGGAGCTGTTTTTT.

The V and J genes are TRBV27 and TRBJ1-5; TRBD1 aligns across 8 bases. Germline loops: CDR1 MNHEY, CDR2 SMNVEV (reference sequence). The ends lost 4 bases at V and 6 bases at J; junction bases unmatched: 2. CDR3 length: 13 residues. This CDR3 is CASSWDRLQPQHF. CDR3 nucleotide sequence: TGTGCCAGCAGTTGGGACAGGCTTCAGCCCCAGCATTTT.